This TCR beta chain originates from a study of Graves' ophthalmopathy and Graves' hyperthyroidism (dated by TCRdb to the late 2010s). Context from the whole study: Hyperthyroidism was considered stable if no progression to ophthalmopathy occurred within 18 months of follow-up. The study used signatures of the TCR beta repertoire to tell Graves' ophthalmopathy apart from Graves' hyperthyroidism and to predict which patients would progress to ophthalmopathy. In total, some 130 blood samples were TCR-sequenced: approximately 42 ophthalmopathy, under 80 hyperthyroidism and about 17 hyperthyroidism-to-ophthalmopathy patients. To explore V-J signatures that distinguish ophthalmopathy from hyperthyroidism, a discovery set of 100 patients was enrolled, made up of roughly 41 with ophthalmopathy and fewer than 60 with stable hyperthyroidism. For independent validation, a separate cohort was made up of 18 to 20 hyperthyroidism patients plus 17 patients who later progressed from hyperthyroidism to ophthalmopathy. In six or seven hyperthyroidism patients, the T-cell repertoires found in thyroid tissue were compared with those found in blood. Following sample collection, hyperthyroidism patients were given methimazole at a starting dose of 30 mg daily, and ophthalmopathy patients were given high-dose intravenous methylprednisolone. Study-wide conclusions, independent of this receptor: Most expanded thyroid clonotypes with a frequency above 0.001 also appeared in blood, which suggests that blood repertoires may reflect the immune response in the thyroid. No statistical method was used to predetermine the sample size, and group allocation was not hidden from the investigators. In validation, the model predicted ophthalmopathy progression with about 64% sensitivity and less than 80% specificity; eleven to twelve predicted patients were CT-confirmed with GO in a median of approximately 6.2 months. In cross-validation, the 13-signature model distinguished ophthalmopathy from stable hyperthyroidism with just over 85% sensitivity and 81% to 82% specificity, while in the test set the corresponding values were around 79% and 71%.

This clonotype was observed a handful of times. Its target antigen remains unknown. The input lacks base qualities; no much larger clone sits a single base away. For repertoire sequencing, the TCR beta CDR3 regions were amplified from RNA transcripts. A first-round RT-PCR used HTBI primers with the Qiagen OneStep RT-PCR kit, followed by a second-round multiplex PCR, size selection and purification. The libraries underwent paired-end sequencing with 100 bp reads on an Illumina HiSeq2000. The study's processing was this. Reads were processed with SOAPnuke, discarding reads with adapters, uncalled bases, mean Phred below 15, or no exact constant-primer or identifier match. High-quality paired reads were merged with COPE v1.2.5. Clonotypes were defined as unique nucleotide sequences and were aligned to IMGT TRB V, D and J references using MiTCR v1.1. The analysis was limited to V-J combinations with a frequency above 0.0001, which together covered 99.2% of repertoires. For each V-J combination, a TCR clonal expansion and chaos score was defined as F50 clonal expansion divided by the chaos observed in the TCRdist matrix. Welch's t-statistics and random forest were used to narrow the features down to 13 V-J combinations, which were then fed into a naive Bayes classifier. The Morisita-Horn index was used to measure how similar the thyroid and blood repertoires were. TCRdb reworked the public reads: Q25 trimming with fastp, MiXCR clone assembly, productive beta chains retained. Rows with a matching CDR3 protein are joined into one entry that keeps the most common DNA and genes. The V and J calls, along with clone size, are taken from TCRdb and not from the paper's own processing. Across this sample there are 900,000 to 1,200,000 distinct CDR3 sequences, with about two fifths seen only once. The biggest ten clones account for approximately 10% of the sample.

After removal of 7 bases from V and 6 bases from J, the junction retains 6 bases not matched to a gene. The CDR3 contains 11 residues, cysteine and phenylalanine counted. Just CDR3 DNA is preserved here, 33 bases in frame from base 1. As encoded in the germline V gene, CDR1 is SQVTM while CDR2 is ANQGSEA. Patients with hyperthyroidism were aged 18 to 65 years, had been newly diagnosed, and had a disease duration of less than 2 months. Patients with other autoimmune diseases, uncontrolled infections, pregnancy or lactation were excluded from the study. Diagnosis relied on clinical symptoms, serum thyroxine, TRAb, thyroid ultrasound and orbital computed tomography. Total RNA was extracted with Trizol reagent and quality-checked on an Agilent 2100 Bioanalyzer.

This receptor was taken from an adult man with Graves' hyperthyroidism. The chain joins TRBV29-1 to TRBJ2-7, with 7 middle bases fitting TRBD1. Sequences were obtained from peripheral blood or thyroid tissue (not recorded which). The CDR3 has the sequence CSADREGEQYF. Here is the DNA: TGCAGCGCAGACAGGGAAGGCGAGCAGTACTTC.